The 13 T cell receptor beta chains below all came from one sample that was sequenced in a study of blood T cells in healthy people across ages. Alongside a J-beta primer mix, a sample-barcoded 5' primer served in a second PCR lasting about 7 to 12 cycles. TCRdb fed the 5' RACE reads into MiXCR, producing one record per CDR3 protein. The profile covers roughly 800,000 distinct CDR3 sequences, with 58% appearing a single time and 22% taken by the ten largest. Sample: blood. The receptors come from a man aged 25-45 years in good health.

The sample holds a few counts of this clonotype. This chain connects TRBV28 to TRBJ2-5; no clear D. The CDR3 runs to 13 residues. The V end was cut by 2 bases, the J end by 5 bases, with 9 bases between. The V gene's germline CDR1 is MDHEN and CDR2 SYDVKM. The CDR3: CASSLASTETQYF. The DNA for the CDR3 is TGTGCCAGCAGTTTAGCCAGTACGGAGACCCAGTACTTC.

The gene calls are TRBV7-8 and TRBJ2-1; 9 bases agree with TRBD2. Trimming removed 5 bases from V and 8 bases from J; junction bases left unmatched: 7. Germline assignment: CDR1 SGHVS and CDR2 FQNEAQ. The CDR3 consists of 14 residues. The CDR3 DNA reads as TGTGCCAGCAGCGCCAGACTAGCGGCCGATGAGCAGTTCTTC. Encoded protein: CASSARLAADEQFF.

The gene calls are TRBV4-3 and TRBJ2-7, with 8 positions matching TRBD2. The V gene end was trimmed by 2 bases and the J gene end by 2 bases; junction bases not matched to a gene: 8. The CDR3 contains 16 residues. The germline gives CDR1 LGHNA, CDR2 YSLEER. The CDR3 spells CASSQSPGLGAYEQYF. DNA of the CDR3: TGCGCCAGCAGCCAATCTCCGGGACTAGGCGCCTACGAGCAGTACTTC.

The CDR3: CASTIRLGGLQETQYF. The CDR3 DNA is TGCGCCAGCACCATTAGGTTGGGCGGCTTACAAGAGACCCAGTACTTC. The gene calls are TRBV4-3 and TRBJ2-5; D call uncertain. Germline V gives CDR1 LGHNA, CDR2 YSLEER. Trimming stripped 7 bases from V and 2 bases from J, with 20 bases between. The CDR3 has 16 residues.

Here the CDR3 DNA reads TGTGCCAGCAGCTTAACAGGGGGGCAGGTGACCCAGTACTTC. This codes for CASSLTGGQVTQYF. The chain recombines TRBV7-3 with TRBJ2-7; D is tentatively TRBD1 or TRBD2 (6 bases each). The tail of the sequence fits TRBJ2-5 better, so the J call may be wrong. Germline values: CDR1 SGHTA, CDR2 FQGTGA. CDR3 size: 14 residues.

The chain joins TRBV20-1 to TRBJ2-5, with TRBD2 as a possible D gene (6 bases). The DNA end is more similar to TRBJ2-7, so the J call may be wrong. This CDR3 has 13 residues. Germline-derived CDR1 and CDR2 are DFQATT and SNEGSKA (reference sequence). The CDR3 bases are TGCAGTGCTAGAATCCCCGCGGGGCACGAGCAGTACTTC. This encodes CSARIPAGHEQYF.

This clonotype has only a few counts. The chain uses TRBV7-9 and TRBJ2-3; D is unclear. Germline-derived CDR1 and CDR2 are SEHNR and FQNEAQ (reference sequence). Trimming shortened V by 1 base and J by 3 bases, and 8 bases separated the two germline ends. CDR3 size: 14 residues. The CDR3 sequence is CASSLVAPTDTQYF. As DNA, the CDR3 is TGTGCCAGCAGCTTAGTAGCCCCAACAGATACGCAGTATTTT.

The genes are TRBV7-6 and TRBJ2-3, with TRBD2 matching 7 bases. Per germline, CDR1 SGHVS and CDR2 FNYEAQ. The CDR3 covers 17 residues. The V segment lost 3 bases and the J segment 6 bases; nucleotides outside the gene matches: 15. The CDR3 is CASSLTSGTPSRDTQYF. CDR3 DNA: TGTGCCAGCAGCTTGACGAGCGGGACTCCTTCTAGGGATACGCAGTATTTT.

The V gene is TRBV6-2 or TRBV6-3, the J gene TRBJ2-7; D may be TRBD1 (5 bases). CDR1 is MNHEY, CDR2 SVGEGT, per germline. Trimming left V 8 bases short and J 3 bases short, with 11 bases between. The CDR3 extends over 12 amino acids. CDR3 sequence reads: CASATVNYEQYF. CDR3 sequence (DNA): TGTGCCAGCGCGACAGTTAACTACGAGCAGTACTTC.

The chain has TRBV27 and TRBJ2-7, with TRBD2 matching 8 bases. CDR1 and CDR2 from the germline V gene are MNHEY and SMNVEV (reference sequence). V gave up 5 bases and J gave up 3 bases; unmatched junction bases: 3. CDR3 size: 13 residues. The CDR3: CASSVTSGYEQYF. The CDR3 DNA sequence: TGTGCCAGCAGTGTTACTAGCGGCTACGAGCAGTACTTC.

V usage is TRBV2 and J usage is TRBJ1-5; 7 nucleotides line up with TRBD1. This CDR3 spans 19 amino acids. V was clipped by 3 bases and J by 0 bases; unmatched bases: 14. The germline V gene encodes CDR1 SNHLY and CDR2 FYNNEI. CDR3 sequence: CASSEGLGTAAFSNQPQHF. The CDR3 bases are TGTGCCAGCAGTGAGGGACTCGGGACAGCGGCATTTAGCAATCAGCCCCAGCATTTT.

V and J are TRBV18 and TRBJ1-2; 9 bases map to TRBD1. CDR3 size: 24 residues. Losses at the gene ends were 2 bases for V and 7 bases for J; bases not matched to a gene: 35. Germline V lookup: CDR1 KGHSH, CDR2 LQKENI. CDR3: CASSPVPSRLTGSYEQGQGCGYTF. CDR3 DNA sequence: TGTGCCAGCTCACCAGTTCCCTCTCGACTAACCGGGAGCTATGAGCAGGGACAGGGTTGTGGCTACACCTTC.

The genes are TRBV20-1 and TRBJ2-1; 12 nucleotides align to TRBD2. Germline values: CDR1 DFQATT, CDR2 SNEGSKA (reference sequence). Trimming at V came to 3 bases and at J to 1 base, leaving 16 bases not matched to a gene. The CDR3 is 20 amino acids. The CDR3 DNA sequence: TGCAGTGCTAGCGGGCTTGAGCTAGCGGGAGGGACCTCATCCTACAATGAGCAGTTCTTC. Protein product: CSASGLELAGGTSSYNEQFF.